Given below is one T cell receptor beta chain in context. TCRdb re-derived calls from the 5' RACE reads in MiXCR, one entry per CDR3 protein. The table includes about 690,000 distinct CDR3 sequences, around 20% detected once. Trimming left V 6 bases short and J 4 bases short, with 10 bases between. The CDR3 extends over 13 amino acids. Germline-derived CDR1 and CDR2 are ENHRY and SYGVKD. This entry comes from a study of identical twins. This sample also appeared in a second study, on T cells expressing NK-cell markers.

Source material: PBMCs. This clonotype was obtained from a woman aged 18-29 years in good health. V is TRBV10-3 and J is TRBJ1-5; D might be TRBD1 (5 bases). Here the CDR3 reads CAISRGDNQPQHF. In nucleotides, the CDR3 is TGTGCCATCAGCCGGGGGGATAATCAGCCCCAGCATTTT.